Listed below are T cell receptor beta chains from one sample, sequenced in a study of beta chain features in type 1 diabetes. The protocol was immunoSEQ multiplex PCR, while the TCRdb copy is restricted to in-frame clones and leaves out a portion. In the table there are 350,000 to 450,000 clones, over 13% of which are singletons. Sequencing was performed on naive CD4+ T cells from blood. These receptors were obtained from a woman aged 18 to 35 in good health. Each CDR3 is given with its conserved first and last residue. Fields, in order: CDR3 DNA, CDR3 protein, D gene, CDR3 length, clone size, V gene, J gene. The D gene is left open where the match is weak. Clone size is stated in some rows and not others, as once, few, many or a class when expanded.

TGCGCCAGCAGCCGGCGACTAGGGGATCCTATCGACTATGGCTACACCTTC	CASSRRLGDPIDYGYTF	.	17	.	TRBV4-1	TRBJ1-2
TGTGCCAGCAGCAGACAGGAAATCCTCACAGATACGCAGTATTTT	CASSRQEILTDTQYF	.	15	.	TRBV7-2	TRBJ2-3
TGTGCCAGCTCACCTCGGAGGGGCCGGGAGCTGTTTTTT	CASSPRRGRELFF	.	13	.	TRBV18	TRBJ2-2
TGTGCCAGCAGACCCTACACAGGGCCCCAAGAGACCCAGTACTTC	CASRPYTGPQETQYF	.	15	.	TRBV14	TRBJ2-5
TGTGCCAGCAGCTCCGGGACAGGGTCCTACGAGCAGTACTTC	CASSSGTGSYEQYF	TRBD1	14	.	TRBV7-9	TRBJ2-7
TGTGCCATGCAGGGGGCGGCAGGGGCCAACGTCCTGACTTTC	CAMQGAAGANVLTF	TRBD1	14	few	TRBV6-5	TRBJ2-6
TGTGCCAGCAGTGGAGGACGACTAGCGGGAGTCAATGAGCAGTACTTC	CASSGGRLAGVNEQYF	TRBD2	16	.	TRBV6-1	TRBJ2-7
TGTGCCAGTAGTATGGGACAGAGCACAGATACGCAGTATTTT	CASSMGQSTDTQYF	TRBD1	14	few	TRBV19	TRBJ2-3
TGTGCCAGCAGCCAGGGGTTGAACACTGAAGCTTTCTTT	CASSQGLNTEAFF	.	13	.	TRBV6-1	TRBJ1-1
TGTGCCAGCTCACCCACGGTCTATGGCTACACCTTC	CASSPTVYGYTF	.	12	few	TRBV18	TRBJ1-2
TGTGCCAGCTCACCGTACGCCGGGACTAGCCACAATGAGCAGTTCTTC	CASSPYAGTSHNEQFF	TRBD2	16	.	TRBV18	TRBJ2-1
TGTGCCTGGACGGGACAGCCCTCTGAAGCTTTCTTT	CAWTGQPSEAFF	TRBD1	12	.	TRBV30	TRBJ1-1